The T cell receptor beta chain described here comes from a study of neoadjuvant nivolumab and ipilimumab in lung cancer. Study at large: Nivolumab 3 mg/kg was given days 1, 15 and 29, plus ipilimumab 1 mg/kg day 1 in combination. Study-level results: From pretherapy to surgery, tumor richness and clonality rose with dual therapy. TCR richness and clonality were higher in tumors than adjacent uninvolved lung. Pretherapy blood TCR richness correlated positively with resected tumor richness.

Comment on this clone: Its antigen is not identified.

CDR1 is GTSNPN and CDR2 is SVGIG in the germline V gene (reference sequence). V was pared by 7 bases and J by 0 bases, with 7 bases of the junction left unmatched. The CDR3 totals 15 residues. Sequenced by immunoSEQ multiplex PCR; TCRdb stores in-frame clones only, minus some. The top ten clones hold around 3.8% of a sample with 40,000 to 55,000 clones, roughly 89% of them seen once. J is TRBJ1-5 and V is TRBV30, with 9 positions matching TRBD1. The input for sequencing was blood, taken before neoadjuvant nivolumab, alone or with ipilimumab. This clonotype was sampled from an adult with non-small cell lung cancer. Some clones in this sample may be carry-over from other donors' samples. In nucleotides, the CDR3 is TGTGCCTTTTCCGGGACAGGGTATAGCAATCAGCCCCAGCATTTT. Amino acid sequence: CAFSGTGYSNQPQHF.